These T cell receptor beta chains were read from a single sample in a study of spatial heterogeneity in lung cancer. TCRdb independently ran MiXCR on the 5' RACE reads; one entry per CDR3 protein. The sample consists of several thousand distinct CDR3 sequences, around 18% of them appearing once. The sample in question was normal lung tissue next to the tumor, obtained at surgery. The receptors were gathered from a male donor with early-stage non-small cell lung cancer. Each CDR3 is given with its conserved first and last residue. D genes are given only for firm matches. The size field is filled for only some rows; it gives once, few, many or a size class.

TRBJ2-1 | TRBD2 | medium-sized | TRBV6-5 | CASSPTSGSYNEQFF | TGTGCCAGCAGCCCGACTAGCGGCTCCTACAATGAGCAGTTCTTC
TRBJ2-5 | . | once | TRBV12-3/TRBV12-4 | CASSLVRATQYF | TGTGCCAGCAGTTTGGTGCGGGCGACCCAGTACTTC
TRBJ1-2 | . | many | TRBV6-2/TRBV6-3 | CASSYRGGGYTF | TGTGCCAGCAGTTACAGGGGAGGTGGCTACACCTTC
TRBJ1-5 | TRBD1 | medium-sized | TRBV20-1 | CSAPQGAGQPQHF | TGCAGTGCGCCTCAGGGGGCAGGTCAGCCCCAGCATTTT
TRBJ2-2 | . | medium-sized | TRBV6-5 | CASSYSKQGGGELFF | TGTGCCAGCAGTTACTCGAAACAGGGCGGCGGGGAGCTGTTTTTT
TRBJ2-2 | . | few | TRBV7-1 | CASSSERANTGELFF | TGTGCCAGCAGCTCAGAGCGAGCCAACACCGGGGAGCTGTTTTTT
TRBJ2-5 | . | medium-sized | TRBV20-1 | CSAGPGAQETQYF | TGCAGTGCGGGCCCAGGGGCTCAAGAGACCCAGTACTTC
TRBJ2-3 | . | many | TRBV2 | CASRKRDGRTDTQYF | TGTGCCAGCCGGAAACGGGACGGACGCACAGATACGCAGTATTTT
TRBJ1-5 | . | medium-sized | TRBV6-5 | CARNRVCSNQPQHF | TGTGCCAGGAACAGGGTTTGTAGCAATCAGCCCCAGCATTTT
TRBJ1-1 | TRBD1 | medium-sized | TRBV7-2 | CASSIDRENTEAFF | TGTGCCAGCAGCATCGACAGGGAGAACACTGAAGCTTTCTTT
TRBJ2-1 | TRBD1 | . | TRBV7-6 | CASSLGGQGPYNEQFF | TGTGCCAGCAGCTTAGGGGGACAGGGCCCTTACAATGAGCAGTTCTTC
TRBJ2-5 | . | medium-sized | TRBV28 | CASSAPSDQETQYF | TGTGCCAGCAGTGCCCCTAGCGATCAAGAGACCCAGTACTTC
TRBJ2-1 | . | medium-sized | TRBV20-1 | CSARENREQFF | TGCAGTGCTAGAGAAAACAGGGAGCAGTTCTTC
TRBJ2-3 | . | medium-sized | TRBV7-9 | CASSLDLGVTQYF | TGTGCCAGCAGCTTGGACTTAGGGGTTACGCAGTATTTT
TRBJ2-7 | TRBD1 | medium-sized | TRBV3-1 | CASSSSAGTGVREQYF | TGTGCCAGCAGCTCATCAGCCGGGACAGGGGTTCGGGAGCAGTACTTC
TRBJ1-1 | . | . | TRBV23-1 | CASSHPTDKNTEAFF | TGCGCCAGCAGTCACCCGACGGACAAAAACACTGAAGCTTTCTTT
TRBJ2-7 | . | many | TRBV20-1 | CSAKEVYEQYF | TGCAGTGCCAAGGAAGTCTACGAGCAGTACTTC
TRBJ2-1 | TRBD2 | . | TRBV20-1 | CSANLAGKNNEQFF | TGCAGTGCTAACCTAGCGGGGAAAAACAATGAGCAGTTCTTC
TRBJ2-2 | TRBD2 | many | TRBV6-5 | CASTLKAGGGTGELFF | TGTGCCAGCACCCTAAAAGCGGGAGGGGGCACCGGGGAGCTGTTTTTT
TRBJ2-3 | TRBD2 | many | TRBV27 | CASSRGLAVDTQYF | TGTGCCAGCAGTCGGGGACTAGCGGTAGATACGCAGTATTTT
TRBJ2-1 | TRBD1 | once | TRBV28 | CASKFGDREAHEQFF | TGTGCCAGCAAATTTGGGGACAGGGAGGCCCATGAGCAGTTCTTC
TRBJ2-2 | . | medium-sized | TRBV6-5 | CAIKTGNTGELFF | TGTGCCATCAAGACAGGGAACACCGGGGAGCTGTTTTTT
TRBJ2-1 | TRBD1 | medium-sized | TRBV20-1 | CSASPSGGVDSYNEQFF | TGCAGTGCTAGCCCCTCAGGGGGAGTGGACTCCTACAATGAGCAGTTCTTC
TRBJ1-4 | TRBD1 | many | TRBV20-1 | CSAFNTQGDNEKLFF | TGCAGTGCTTTCAATACACAGGGGGATAATGAAAAACTGTTTTTT
TRBJ2-1 | TRBD1 | many | TRBV20-1 | CKLGQASLDEQFF | TGCAAATTGGGACAGGCGTCTCTCGATGAGCAGTTCTTC
TRBJ2-5 | . | large | TRBV2 | CASSEAPEETQYF | TGTGCCAGCAGTGAGGCCCCCGAAGAGACCCAGTACTTC
TRBJ2-3 | TRBD1 | large | TRBV20-1 | CSAREDRSGTQYF | TGCAGTGCTAGAGAGGACAGGTCAGGGACGCAGTATTTT
TRBJ2-3 | . | many | TRBV28 | CASSPRMADTQYF | TGTGCCAGCAGTCCCCGGATGGCAGATACGCAGTATTTT
TRBJ2-7 | . | . | TRBV29-1 | CSVETEGDPYEQYF | TGCAGCGTTGAAACAGAAGGTGACCCCTACGAGCAGTACTTC
TRBJ2-2 | . | . | TRBV20-1 | CSARDFTGAGELFF | TGCAGTGCTAGAGATTTCACGGGAGCCGGGGAGCTGTTTTTT
TRBJ1-2 | TRBD1 | once | TRBV5-1 | CASSQGVDYGYTF | TGCGCCAGCTCACAGGGGGTGGACTATGGCTACACCTTC
TRBJ1-5 | . | . | TRBV5-1 | CASSLEDSSNQPQHF | TGCGCCAGCAGCTTGGAGGACAGCTCCAATCAGCCCCAGCATTTT
TRBJ2-1 | TRBD1 | medium-sized | TRBV27 | CASRRTGDNEQFF | TGTGCCAGTCGCCGGACAGGGGACAATGAGCAGTTCTTC
TRBJ2-1 | TRBD1 | many | TRBV11-3 | CASSFYGTDNYNEQFF | TGTGCCAGCAGCTTTTATGGGACAGACAATTACAATGAGCAGTTCTTC
TRBJ2-7 | . | medium-sized | TRBV12-3/TRBV12-4 | CASTPTDRLYEQYF | TGTGCCAGCACCCCGACCGACAGATTGTACGAGCAGTACTTC
TRBJ2-5 | . | many | TRBV20-1 | CSATGGGRQETQYF | TGCAGTGCCACTGGGGGCGGGCGCCAAGAGACCCAGTACTTC
TRBJ2-2 | . | medium-sized | TRBV4-2 | CASSQEGGRTGELFF | TGTGCCAGCAGCCAAGAGGGGGGGCGGACCGGGGAGCTGTTTTTT
TRBJ2-1 | TRBD1 | medium-sized | TRBV12-3/TRBV12-4 | CASSLEGASYNEQFF | TGTGCCAGCAGTTTAGAGGGGGCATCCTACAATGAGCAGTTCTTC
TRBJ1-1 | . | few | TRBV6-5 | CASSYTGPLGTEAFF | TGTGCCAGCAGCTACACCGGGCCCCTGGGCACTGAAGCTTTCTTT
TRBJ1-5 | TRBD1 | few | TRBV12-3/TRBV12-4 | CASSSGTGDNQPQHF | TGTGCCAGCAGTTCCGGGACAGGGGACAATCAGCCCCAGCATTTT
TRBJ2-3 | . | medium-sized | TRBV29-1 | CSVGVGIPGDTQYF | TGCAGCGTTGGTGTGGGAATCCCCGGGGATACGCAGTATTTT
TRBJ2-1 | . | medium-sized | TRBV10-2 | CATYDRAGNEQFF | TGCGCCACTTATGACAGAGCTGGGAATGAGCAGTTCTTC
TRBJ2-2 | . | many | TRBV29-1 | CSVLKGSSPNTGELFF | TGCAGCGTCTTAAAGGGAAGCAGCCCAAACACCGGGGAGCTGTTTTTT
TRBJ1-5 | . | medium-sized | TRBV7-9 | CASSFSESNQPQHF | TGTGCCAGCAGCTTTTCCGAGAGCAATCAGCCCCAGCATTTT
TRBJ2-2 | TRBD2 | few | TRBV7-9 | CASSSLAGGRTGELFF | TGTGCCAGCAGCTCTCTAGCGGGAGGACGCACCGGGGAGCTGTTTTTT
TRBJ2-5 | TRBD2 | medium-sized | TRBV18 | CASSPGTSGEETQYF | TGTGCCAGCTCACCCGGGACTAGCGGGGAGGAGACCCAGTACTTC
TRBJ2-7 | . | medium-sized | TRBV5-1 | CASSLGQVRGEQYF | TGCGCCAGCAGCTTGGGGCAGGTGCGGGGAGAGCAGTACTTC
TRBJ2-1 | TRBD1 | medium-sized | TRBV7-6 | CASSSLTPGTGIFF | TGTGCCAGCAGCTCACTCACCCCCGGGACAGGGATATTCTTC
TRBJ2-2 | TRBD1 | medium-sized | TRBV5-1 | CASSAQPGGADTGELFF | TGCGCCAGCAGCGCCCAACCAGGGGGCGCCGACACCGGGGAGCTGTTTTTT
TRBJ1-5 | TRBD1 | medium-sized | TRBV7-9 | CASSTGQGGSNQPQHF | TGTGCCAGCAGCACAGGACAGGGCGGATCAAATCAGCCCCAGCATTTT
TRBJ2-6 | . | medium-sized | TRBV18 | CASSEPGANVLTF | TGTGCCAGCTCAGAACCTGGGGCCAACGTCCTGACTTTC
TRBJ2-5 | TRBD1 | many | TRBV15 | CATSRQTGTGEGETQYF | TGTGCCACCAGCAGACAAACCGGGACAGGGGAGGGAGAGACCCAGTACTTC
TRBJ2-1 | . | . | TRBV20-1 | CSARVVTSHNEQFF | TGCAGTGCTAGAGTGGTTACTAGCCACAATGAGCAGTTCTTC
TRBJ1-2 | TRBD1 | medium-sized | TRBV6-5 | CASSYAGGEGYGYTF | TGTGCCAGCAGTTACGCAGGGGGCGAGGGGTATGGCTACACCTTC
TRBJ2-5 | . | few | TRBV20-1 | CSANELETQYF | TGCAGTGCTAACGAGCTTGAGACCCAGTACTTC
TRBJ2-7 | TRBD2 | . | TRBV20-1 | CSAQSRTRIPLRQYF | TGCAGTGCCCAAAGCCGGACTAGAATTCCTCTAAGGCAGTACTTC
TRBJ2-3 | . | many | TRBV29-1 | CSVMGGATDTQYF | TGCAGCGTTATGGGGGGGGCCACAGATACGCAGTATTTT